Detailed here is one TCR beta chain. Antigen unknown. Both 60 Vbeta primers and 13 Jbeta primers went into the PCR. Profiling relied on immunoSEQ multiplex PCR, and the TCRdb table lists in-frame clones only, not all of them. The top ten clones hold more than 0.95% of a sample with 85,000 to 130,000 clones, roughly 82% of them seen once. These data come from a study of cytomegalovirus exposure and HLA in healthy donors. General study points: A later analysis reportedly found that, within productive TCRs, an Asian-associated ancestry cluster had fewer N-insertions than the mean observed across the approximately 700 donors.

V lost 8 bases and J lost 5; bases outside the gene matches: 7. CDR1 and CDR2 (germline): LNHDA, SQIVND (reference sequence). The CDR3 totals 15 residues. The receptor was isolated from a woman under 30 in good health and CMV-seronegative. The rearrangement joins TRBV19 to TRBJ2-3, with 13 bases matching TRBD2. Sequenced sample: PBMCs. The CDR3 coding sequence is TGTGCCAGTGGGGGACTAGCGGGGAGCGGAGATACGCAGTATTTT. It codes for CASGGLAGSGDTQYF. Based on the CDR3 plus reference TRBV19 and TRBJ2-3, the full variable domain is DGGITQSPKYLFRKEGQNVTLSCEQNLNHDAMYWYRQDPGQGLRLIYYSQIVNDFQKGDIAEGYSVSREKKESFPLTVTSAQKNPTAFYLCASGGLAGSGDTQYFGPGTRLTVL.